This T cell receptor beta chain comes out of a study of blood T cell repertoires in COVID-19 (dated by TCRdb to the early 2020s). Notes on the research overall: Samples from collaborators originated in the United States, Italy and Spain and spanned both the acute and convalescent phases of COVID-19. Samples came from the ongoing ImmuneRACE study (first 160 participants) plus 1,254 subjects from 6 global collaborators. The sample metadata nearly always contained a de-identified subject ID, COVID-19 status, age in years and sex. Where HLA class I and class II types were available, the types were taken from metadata supplied by the sample provider, not from assay-based typing. The repertoires were made available in a free public database intended to serve as a resource for research on the immune response to SARS-CoV-2. The prospective study material was composed of cDNA or gDNA derived from T cells, B-cell-depleted T cells, or PBMCs. Subjects who had been exposed to COVID-19, were actively infected with it, or had recovered from it provided the deeply sampled blood TCRbeta repertoires that made up the dataset.

About this clone: Its specific antigen is unknown. The input lacks base qualities; no much larger clone sits a single base away.

Participants in the prospective study were aged roughly 18 to 89 years, lived in approximately 26 United States geographic areas, and enrolled through a virtual design. Cohort assignment in the prospective study relied on participant-reported clinical history from a screening survey and a study questionnaire. In the prospective study, mobile phlebotomists collected whole blood, serum and a nasopharyngeal or oropharyngeal swab from each participant. Prospective study participants could optionally give additional blood draws and questionnaires over an approximately two-month period. Before DNA extraction, prospective study blood samples were shipped either frozen or at room temperature. TCRbeta CDR3 regions were amplified from genomic DNA using the immunoSEQ Assay, a bias-controlled multiplex PCR. The authors' pipeline ran thus. The number of nucleated cells in each sample was estimated by amplification of reference gene primers within the assay. To quantify the absolute abundance of each unique TCRbeta CDR3 rearrangement, sequence reads were collapsed and filtered. For each sample, productive Simpson clonality was calculated as the square root of Simpson's diversity index over productive rearrangements. The clones in this table, taken by TCRdb from immuneACCESS, are in-frame only. Not every clone is retained; where verified, under half of the shortfall comes from an unresolved V gene, and the cause of the rest is unknown. V, J and clone size were drawn from that table, and D and trimming were deduced from the DNA. Across this sample there are 200,000 or so clones, with 86% seen only once. Together, the top ten hold over 3% of the sample.

V is trimmed back by 5 bases and J by 6 bases, and the junction contains 10 bases that no gene match accounts for. Reading from cysteine to phenylalanine, the CDR3 counts 15 amino acids. Solely the CDR3 DNA is kept, with 45 bases framed from the first base. The germline V gene supplies CDR1 SGHTA and CDR2 FQGNSA. The study at large found these results: Clinical and demographic metadata were provided uncurated, with the amount varying by source and participant.

This chain is built from TRBV7-2 and TRBJ2-7, and 10 junction bases match TRBD1. Material: PBMCs or T cells enriched from blood (not recorded which). This receptor was identified in a woman in her forties with acute COVID-19. The encoded CDR3 is CASSPAGTGAGEQYF. The nucleotide sequence is given as TGTGCCAGCAGCCCTGCAGGGACAGGGGCGGGCGAGCAGTACTTC.